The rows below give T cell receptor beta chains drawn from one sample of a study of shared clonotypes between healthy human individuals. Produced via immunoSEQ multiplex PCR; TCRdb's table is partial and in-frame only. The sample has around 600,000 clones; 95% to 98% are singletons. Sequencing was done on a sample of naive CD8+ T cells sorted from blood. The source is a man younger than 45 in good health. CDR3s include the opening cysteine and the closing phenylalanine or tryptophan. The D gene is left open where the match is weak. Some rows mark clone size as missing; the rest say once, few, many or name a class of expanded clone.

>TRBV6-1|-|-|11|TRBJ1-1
CASSVATEAFF
TGTGCCAGCAGTGTGGCCACTGAAGCTTTCTTT
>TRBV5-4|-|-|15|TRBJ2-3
CASSLGLAGTDTQYF
TGTGCCAGCAGCTTGGGGCTAGCCGGCACAGATACGCAGTATTTT
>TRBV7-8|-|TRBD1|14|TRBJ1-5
CASSLGTADQPQHF
TGTGCCAGCAGCCTGGGGACAGCGGATCAGCCCCAGCATTTT
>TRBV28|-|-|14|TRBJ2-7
CASSLQGRPYEQYF
TGTGCCAGCAGTTTGCAGGGTAGGCCCTACGAGCAGTACTTC
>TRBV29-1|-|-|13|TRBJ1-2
CSVEAAGNYGYTF
TGCAGCGTTGAAGCGGCAGGGAACTATGGCTACACCTTC
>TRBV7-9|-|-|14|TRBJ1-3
CASSLAISGNTIYF
TGTGCCAGCAGCTTAGCAATATCTGGAAACACCATATATTTT
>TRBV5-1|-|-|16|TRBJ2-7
CASSLLFPTPPYEQYF
TGCGCCAGTAGCTTGCTCTTCCCCACTCCCCCCTACGAGCAGTACTTC
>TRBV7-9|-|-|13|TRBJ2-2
CASSFGESGELFF
TGTGCCAGCAGCTTTGGCGAGTCCGGGGAGCTGTTTTTT
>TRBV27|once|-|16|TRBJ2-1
CASSRGASGKYNEQFF
TGTGCCAGCAGTCGCGGGGCCAGCGGCAAGTACAATGAGCAGTTCTTC
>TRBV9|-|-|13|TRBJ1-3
CASSVADGNTIYF
TGTGCCAGCAGCGTAGCCGATGGAAACACCATATATTTT
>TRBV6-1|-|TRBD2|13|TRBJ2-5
CASSDGLGETQYF
TGTGCCAGCAGTGACGGACTAGGAGAGACCCAGTACTTC
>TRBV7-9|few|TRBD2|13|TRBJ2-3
CASSSIIAGSQYF
TGTGCCAGCAGCTCGATTATAGCGGGATCGCAGTATTTT
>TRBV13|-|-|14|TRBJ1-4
CASSLGTTNEKLFF
TGTGCCAGCAGCTTGGGAACAACTAATGAAAAACTGTTTTTT
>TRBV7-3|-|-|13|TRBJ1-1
CASSPFLNTEAFF
TGTGCCAGCAGTCCCTTCCTGAACACTGAAGCTTTCTTT
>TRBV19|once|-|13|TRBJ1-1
CASPEPGGTEAFF
TGTGCCAGTCCGGAACCGGGGGGCACTGAAGCTTTCTTT
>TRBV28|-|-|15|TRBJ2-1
CASSFPSTEFNEQFF
TGTGCCAGCAGTTTCCCGTCCACAGAGTTCAATGAGCAGTTCTTC
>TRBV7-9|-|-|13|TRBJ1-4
CASSTEGDEKLFF
TGTGCCAGCAGCACCGAGGGGGATGAAAAACTGTTTTTT
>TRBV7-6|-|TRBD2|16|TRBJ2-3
CASSHQREGGTDTQYF
TGTGCCAGCAGCCATCAGCGGGAGGGGGGCACAGATACGCAGTATTTT